Following are 29 T cell receptor beta chains from one sample sequenced in a study of T-cell reconstitution after alpha-beta-depleted transplantation in children. Construction of the TCRbeta library involved unique molecular identifiers. One entry per CDR3 protein results from TCRdb running MiXCR on the PCR reads. The repertoire includes almost 500,000 distinct CDR3 sequences, about an eighth of them detected once, and less than 6.5% sits in the top ten. Material: PBMCs from the stem cell graft donor, obtained from the stem cell graft. The receptor set was obtained from a human donor who donated a stem cell graft to a child with combined immunodeficiency.

The table lists this clonotype with a few counts. The CDR3 DNA sequence: TGTGCCAGCAGCCTAGAAGCTCCAAGGGCTTTCTTT. It codes for CASSLEAPRAFF. This chain connects TRBV7-9 to TRBJ1-1, with no clear D. Germline loops: CDR1 SEHNR, CDR2 FQNEAQ (reference sequence). The CDR3 has 12 residues. Trimming took off 5 bases at V and 11 bases at J, with 15 bases between the two ends.

This clonotype was observed a handful of times. At one of its ends the junction is not consistent with the germline gene, which may arise from a read error. The chain links TRBV7-2 to TRBJ2-5; D unclear. Germline V gene sequence: CDR1 SGHTA, CDR2 FQGNSA. The CDR3 has 15 residues. The CDR3 bases are TGTGCCAGCAGCTTAGTCTCGGGTCCACAAGCGACCCAGTACTTC. Its translation: CASSLVSGPQATQYF. Combining the CDR3 with reference TRBV7-2 and TRBJ2-5 gives the whole variable domain GAGVSQSPSNKVTEKGKDVELRCDPISGHTALYWYRQSLGQGLEFLIYFQGNSAPDKSGLPSDRFSAERTGGSVSTLTIQRTQQEDSAVYLCASSLVSGPQATQYFGPGTRLLVL.

This chain connects TRBV5-4 to TRBJ1-2, with 8 nucleotides matching TRBD1. Trimming took 3 bases from V and 1 from J; bases not matched to a gene: 8. Germline V gene data show CDR1 as SGHNT and CDR2 as YYREEE (reference sequence). The CDR3 consists of 16 residues. The CDR3 sequence: CASSWVGGQDNYGYTF. CDR3 sequence (DNA): TGTGCCAGCAGCTGGGTTGGGGGACAGGATAACTATGGCTACACCTTC.

The chain has TRBV9 and TRBJ2-2; maybe TRBD1 (6 bases). Per the germline V gene, CDR1 is SGDLS and CDR2 is YYNGEE. V was cut by 4 bases and J by 3 bases, with 10 bases left in between. This CDR3 has 14 amino acids. The CDR3 region is CASSTYRDTGELFF. Written as DNA, the CDR3 is TGTGCCAGCAGCACTTACAGGGACACCGGGGAGCTGTTTTTT.

The chain couples TRBV4-3 to TRBJ1-5; TRBD1 aligns across 7 bases. Trimming took 5 bases from V and 7 from J; bases not matched to a gene: 5. CDR1 LGHNA and CDR2 YSLEER come from the germline V gene. The CDR3 is made up of 13 amino acids. The CDR3 coding sequence is TGCGCCAGCAGCGTCAGGGGGGGACAGCCCCAGCATTTT. This translates into CASSVRGGQPQHF.

The rearrangement joins TRBV6-2 or TRBV6-3 to TRBJ2-1; perhaps TRBD2 as D (5 bases). Germline V gene data show CDR1 as MNHEY and CDR2 as SVGEGT. Trimming took off 6 bases at V and 10 bases at J, with 16 bases between the two ends. The CDR3 spans 13 residues. CDR3 sequence: CASSHGGVAEQFF. In DNA form, the CDR3 reads TGTGCCAGCAGCCACGGCGGCGTAGCGGAGCAGTTCTTC.

In this sample, this clonotype turned up a few times. V and J are TRBV12-3 or TRBV12-4 and TRBJ1-5, with 8 bases matching TRBD1. The CDR3 runs 17 residues. Germline trimming cut 6 bases from V and 5 bases from J; bases unmatched to any gene: 15. In DNA form, the CDR3 reads TGTGCCAGCAGATCGACAGGGGCGGGGGGTGACGATCAGCCCCAGCATTTT. The encoded protein is CASRSTGAGGDDQPQHF.

This clonotype showed up just a few times. V and J are TRBV12-5 and TRBJ2-2, with D unclear. V lost 8 bases, J lost 2 bases, and 15 bases lay in between. Germline-derived CDR1 and CDR2 are LGHNT and FRNRAP. The CDR3 sequence is 15 residues long. The CDR3 DNA reads TGTGCTAGTATCCCCGGAGAGGCCAACACCGGGGAGCTGTTTTTT. Protein: CASIPGEANTGELFF.

The chain carries TRBV5-6 and TRBJ2-7; tentatively, D is TRBD1 or TRBD2 (5 bases each). The germline gives CDR1 SGHDT, CDR2 YYEEEE. The CDR3 is 19 residues long. V lost 4 bases and J 2 bases, leaving 28 bases between the germline ends. CDR3 loop: CASSPSSGTLVGVTYEQYF. Here the CDR3 DNA reads TGTGCCAGCAGCCCATCATCCGGGACCCTCGTCGGGGTAACCTACGAGCAGTACTTC.

This clonotype was seen many times. The chain carries TRBV6-1 and TRBJ2-5, with unresolved D. CDR3 length: 16 residues. Deletions cut 5 bases from V and 4 bases from J, with 20 bases between. Germline loops: CDR1 MNHNS, CDR2 SASEGT. CDR3 in amino acids: CASSRYEASTGETQYF. In nucleotides, the CDR3 is TGTGCCAGCAGTCGCTACGAAGCCTCCACCGGAGAGACCCAGTACTTC.

This clonotype was detected ten times or more. The chain joins TRBV7-9 to TRBJ2-1; D is perhaps TRBD2 (7 bases). CDR1 is SEHNR, CDR2 FQNEAQ, per germline (reference sequence). V lost 3 bases and J lost 4, with 13 bases in between. The CDR3 is 15 amino acids. The CDR3: CASSFLGGLYNEQFF. The CDR3 DNA reads TGTGCCAGCAGCTTTTTGGGGGGGCTATACAATGAGCAGTTCTTC.

This chain links TRBV12-3 or TRBV12-4 with TRBJ2-3; 8 bases map to TRBD1. The CDR3 runs 14 residues. V was pared by 5 bases and J by 4 bases, with 5 bases of the junction left unmatched. CDR3 loop: CASSTPDRADTQYF. Written as DNA, the CDR3 is TGTGCCAGCAGTACCCCGGACAGGGCAGATACGCAGTATTTT.

The genes are TRBV3-1 and TRBJ1-5; D might be TRBD1 (5 bases). This CDR3 is built from 15 residues. The V end was cut by 4 bases, the J end by 6 bases, with 16 bases between. Per germline, CDR1 LGHDT and CDR2 YNNKEL (reference sequence). The CDR3 spells CASSRGQSGGQPQHF. CDR3 sequence (DNA): TGTGCCAGCAGCCGGGGCCAGAGCGGGGGTCAGCCCCAGCATTTT.

Worth noting for this clonotype: With a much larger clone just one base away, this may be a read error. J is TRBJ2-1 and V is TRBV12-3 or TRBV12-4; TRBD2 matches at 9 bases. J gave up 8 bases and V 2 bases, and 7 bases lay outside the gene matches. The CDR3 is 15 residues long. CDR3 sequence: CASSLWRGGQDEQFF. The CDR3 coding sequence is TGTGCCAGCAGTTTATGGCGGGGGGGCCAAGATGAGCAGTTCTTC.

CDR3 sequence: CASSLDRRGTDTQYF. CDR3 sequence (DNA): TGTGCCAGCAGTTTGGATCGGAGGGGCACAGATACGCAGTATTTT. The chain uses TRBV12-3 or TRBV12-4 and TRBJ2-3, with D possibly matching TRBD2 (6 bases). V was shortened by 3 bases and J by 1 base, with 11 bases between the two germline ends. This CDR3 has 15 amino acids.

This clonotype was recorded many times. The CDR3 DNA follows: TGCAGCGTTGAGGGGTTTCGGGAGACAGATACGCAGTATTTT. It translates to CSVEGFRETDTQYF. The chain has TRBV29-1 and TRBJ2-3, with a possible D match to TRBD2 (6 bases). The germline V gene has CDR1 SQVTM and CDR2 ANQGSEA. The CDR3 has 14 residues. Between the trimmed V and J ends, which lost 3 bases and 3 bases, there was a span of 13 bases.

The chain uses TRBV25-1 and TRBJ2-1, with a tentative D call TRBD2 (5 bases). The CDR3 covers 16 residues. The V and J ends lost 4 bases and 0 bases respectively, with 13 bases between them. The germline CDR1 and CDR2 sequences are MGHDK and SYGVNS. The CDR3 is CASSGSGRNSYNEQFF. CDR3 nucleotide sequence: TGTGCCAGCAGTGGGAGTGGGAGAAACTCCTACAATGAGCAGTTCTTC.

V gene TRBV5-6 combines with J gene TRBJ2-1; 10 nucleotides line up with TRBD2. J lost 5 bases, V lost 4 bases, and 9 bases had no gene match. From germline, CDR1 is SGHDT and CDR2 YYEEEE. The CDR3 has 16 residues. The CDR3 is CASSPLSGRSDNEQFF. In DNA, the CDR3 is TGTGCCAGCAGCCCCCTTAGCGGGAGGTCTGACAATGAGCAGTTCTTC.

There are many counts of this clonotype. The chain is built from TRBV7-6 and TRBJ1-2; D is perhaps TRBD1 (6 bases). Trimming shortened V by 1 base and J by 7 bases, and 16 bases separated the two germline ends. Germline V gene lookup returns CDR1 SGHVS and CDR2 FNYEAQ. This CDR3 spans 15 amino acids. The CDR3 sequence is CASSLDRAGSAGYTF. The CDR3 region has the DNA TGTGCCAGCAGCTTAGACAGGGCTGGTAGTGCTGGCTACACCTTC.

This clonotype was seen many times. The chain employs TRBV7-9 and TRBJ2-7; the match to TRBD1 covers 10 bases. The length of the CDR3 is 15 residues. Germline V gene sequence: CDR1 SEHNR, CDR2 FQNEAQ (reference sequence). The V gene end was trimmed by 5 bases and the J gene end by 2 bases; junction bases not matched to a gene: 6. The CDR3 here is CASSPGTGDTYEQYF. CDR3 bases: TGTGCCAGCAGCCCCGGGACAGGGGACACCTACGAGCAGTACTTC.

The chain uses TRBV10-3 and TRBJ2-7, with 11 bases that match TRBD1. The J segment lost 5 bases and the V segment lost 10 bases, leaving 10 bases of the junction unmatched. This CDR3 is built from 14 residues. The germline V gene encodes CDR1 ENHRY and CDR2 SYGVKD. The CDR3: CASASGQGVNEQYF. In DNA, the CDR3 is TGTGCCAGCGCGTCGGGACAGGGGGTTAACGAGCAGTACTTC.

This clonotype appeared many times. The chain uses TRBV7-8 and TRBJ2-2, with D uncertain. The CDR3 has 14 residues. Germline CDR1 and CDR2: SGHVS and FQNEAQ. Trimming pared 5 bases from V and 4 bases from J, leaving 11 bases between. The CDR3 coding sequence is TGTGCCAGCAGCAATAAGGTCGGCACCGGGGAGCTGTTTTTT. Its translation is CASSNKVGTGELFF. Combining the CDR3 with reference TRBV7-8 and TRBJ2-2 gives the whole variable domain GAGVSQSPRYKVAKRGQDVALRCDPISGHVSLFWYQQALGQGPEFLTYFQNEAQLDKSGLPSDRFFAERPEGSVSTLKIQRTQQEDSAVYLCASSNKVGTGELFFGEGSRLTVL.

This clonotype was seen at least ten times. V gene TRBV6-5 combines with J gene TRBJ2-1; 8 nucleotides agree with TRBD2. The junction had 6 bases not matched to a gene; V was cut back by 0 bases and J by 5 bases. CDR3 length: 16 residues. Germline V gene sequence: CDR1 MNHEY, CDR2 SVGAGI. This CDR3 reads CASSYSRRGADNEQFF. As DNA, the CDR3 is TGTGCCAGCAGTTACTCCCGGCGGGGGGCAGACAATGAGCAGTTCTTC.

The chain recombines TRBV20-1 with TRBJ2-7; a weak D match, TRBD2 (5 bases). Germline V gene lookup returns CDR1 DFQATT and CDR2 SNEGSKA (reference sequence). Trimming cost V 3 bases and J 0 bases, with 9 bases left between them. The CDR3 length is 13 residues. The CDR3 spells CSARDWGSYEQYF. In DNA form, the CDR3 reads TGCAGTGCTAGGGACTGGGGCTCCTACGAGCAGTACTTC.

In this sample, this clonotype turned up many times. The chain employs TRBV12-3 or TRBV12-4 and TRBJ2-1; 8 nucleotides agree with TRBD2. Germline trimming cut 7 bases from V and 1 base from J; bases unmatched to any gene: 12. CDR3 length: 17 amino acids. The CDR3 spells CASTPTGGERSYNEQFF. The DNA of the CDR3 is TGTGCCAGCACCCCCACCGGGGGGGAGCGGTCCTACAATGAGCAGTTCTTC.

V gene TRBV28 combines with J gene TRBJ2-4; unclear D gene. CDR1 and CDR2 (germline): MDHEN, SYDVKM. The CDR3 has 16 residues. The V and J ends lost 2 bases and 0 bases respectively, with 11 bases between them. The CDR3 nucleotides read TGTGCCAGCAGTTTACCATTGAGCAGAGCCAAAAACATTCAGTACTTC. This translates into CASSLPLSRAKNIQYF.

This clonotype was counted ten times or more. The rearrangement uses TRBV20-1 and TRBJ2-3, with D perhaps being TRBD1 or TRBD2 (6 bases each). Trimming shortened V by 1 base and J by 2 bases, and 22 bases separated the two germline ends. Germline values: CDR1 DFQATT, CDR2 SNEGSKA (reference sequence). The CDR3 covers 18 residues. CDR3 loop: CSARAEMEGGGITDTQYF. DNA of the CDR3: TGCAGTGCTAGAGCAGAAATGGAGGGGGGCGGAATCACAGATACGCAGTATTTT.

The gene calls are TRBV9 and TRBJ2-7; D remains ambiguous. Looked up from germline, CDR1 is SGDLS and CDR2 is YYNGEE. Deletions cut 0 bases from V and 6 bases from J, with 13 bases between. This CDR3 has 14 residues. CDR3: CASSVASRVSEQYF. The DNA for the CDR3 is TGTGCCAGCAGCGTAGCTTCTCGGGTTTCCGAGCAGTACTTC.

This clonotype showed up just a few times. The chain uses TRBV4-3 and TRBJ2-7; the D gene is possibly TRBD2 (6 bases). Trimming cost V 1 base and J 9 bases, with 19 bases left between them. In germline, CDR1 is LGHNA, CDR2 YSLEER. The CDR3 runs 15 residues. CDR3 sequence reads: CASSQGLWDSEGQYF. In DNA, the CDR3 is TGCGCCAGCAGCCAAGGGCTATGGGACTCCGAGGGGCAGTACTTC.